The 11 T cell receptor beta chains in this list originate from one sample, sequenced in a study of T cell repertoires in cytomegalovirus infection. Their antigen targets remain unknown. TCRdb passed the reads through MiXCR, listing each CDR3 protein once. The table has roughly 990,000 distinct CDR3 sequences, approximately 33% seen once. The material was cultured CD8+ T cells from PBMCs, obtained from culture after CMV antigen stimulation. The receptor set was obtained from a human donor in good health (CMV status not recorded). Some clones in this sample may be carry-over from other donors' samples.

The chain has TRBV27 and TRBJ1-6; 8 nucleotides line up with TRBD1. V lost 4 bases to trimming and J lost 17 bases; unmatched junction nucleotides: 4. The CDR3 is made up of 11 amino acids. Germline CDR1 MNHEY, CDR2 SMNVEV (reference sequence). CDR3 sequence: CASSSTGEIHF. The CDR3 bases are TGTGCCAGCAGTTCGACAGGGGAAATCCACTTT.

This clonotype has a handful of counts. V gene TRBV28 combines with J gene TRBJ1-1, with 7 positions matching TRBD1. V lost 6 bases to trimming and J lost 1 base; unmatched junction nucleotides: 5. CDR3 length: 14 residues. Germline V gene sequence: CDR1 MDHEN, CDR2 SYDVKM. For the CDR3, the DNA is TGTGCCAGCAGATTTACAGGGGCGAACACTGAAGCTTTCTTT. Amino acid sequence: CASRFTGANTEAFF.

V usage is TRBV27 and J usage is TRBJ1-2; D is unclear. The V end lost 2 bases, the J end lost 0 bases, and 10 bases lay between the germline ends. The length of the CDR3 is 15 residues. The germline V gene has CDR1 MNHEY and CDR2 SMNVEV (reference sequence). CDR3 nucleotide sequence: TGTGCCAGCAGTTTAACGGTCAGATCTAACTATGGCTACACCTTC. Its translation is CASSLTVRSNYGYTF.

This clonotype was detected a few times. This chain joins TRBV19 and TRBJ2-5; tentatively, D is TRBD2 (5 bases). Germline V CDR1 and CDR2: LNHDA, SQIVND (reference sequence). The CDR3 spans 14 residues. V was pared by 6 bases and J by 10 bases, with 21 bases between. CDR3 residues: CASRARTYDEGQYF. The CDR3 DNA follows: TGTGCCAGTAGGGCCCGGACCTACGATGAGGGCCAGTACTTC.

This sequence joins TRBV28 and TRBJ1-2; TRBD1 aligns across 10 bases. CDR3 length: 17 residues. Germline CDR1 MDHEN, CDR2 SYDVKM. V dropped 6 bases and J dropped 0; count of bases not matched to a gene: 10. The CDR3 spells CASSSRGQGVSNYGYTF. DNA for the CDR3: TGTGCCAGCAGCTCTAGAGGACAGGGGGTATCTAACTATGGCTACACCTTC.

The chain recombines TRBV5-1 with TRBJ1-1; D is possibly TRBD1 (5 bases). Between the trimmed V and J ends, which lost 0 bases and 5 bases, there was a span of 14 bases. Germline V gene lookup returns CDR1 SGHRS and CDR2 YFSETQ. This CDR3 is 15 amino acids long. The CDR3 protein is CASSLGPVGETEAFF. The CDR3 DNA sequence: TGCGCCAGCAGCTTGGGCCCGGTGGGGGAAACTGAAGCTTTCTTT.

This chain uses TRBV7-9 with TRBJ2-3; the match to TRBD2 covers 12 bases. This CDR3 comprises 17 residues. The ends lost 4 bases at V and 5 bases at J; junction bases unmatched: 10. The germline V gene has CDR1 SEHNR and CDR2 FQNEAQ (reference sequence). CDR3 DNA: TGTGCCAGCAGCTCGCAAGGACTAGCGGGGCCGGGAGATACGCAGTATTTT. It codes for CASSSQGLAGPGDTQYF.

This chain uses TRBV4-1 with TRBJ2-5; TRBD1 agrees at 7 bases. V gave up 4 bases and J gave up 2 bases; unmatched junction bases: 13. The germline CDR1 and CDR2 sequences are MGHRA and YSYEKL. The CDR3 loop spans 17 amino acids. CDR3 DNA sequence: TGCGCCAGCAGCCCCATGGGATCGACAGGGCCACAAGAGACCCAGTACTTC. Encoded protein: CASSPMGSTGPQETQYF.

J is TRBJ2-5 and V is TRBV14, with D possibly matching TRBD2 (5 bases). Per the germline V gene, CDR1 is SGHDN and CDR2 is FVKESK. The CDR3 covers 16 residues. Trimming cost V 6 bases and J 7 bases, with 24 bases left between them. The CDR3 DNA follows: TGTGCCAGCAGTCCGAGGCGACTACTCCCTTCGGGGACCCAGTACTTC. It specifies CASSPRRLLPSGTQYF.

This clonotype was observed a handful of times. The J gene is TRBJ1-1, the V gene TRBV6-5; D may be TRBD1 (6 bases). The CDR3 length is 17 residues. V was cut by 5 bases and J by 1 base, with 20 bases left in between. Looked up from germline, CDR1 is MNHEY and CDR2 is SVGAGI. As DNA, the CDR3 is TGTGCCAGCAGTCCCCGGACAGAGATACTCTCGAACACTGAAGCTTTCTTT. Its translation is CASSPRTEILSNTEAFF.

This clonotype was recorded a few times. V usage is TRBV6-6 and J usage is TRBJ1-1; D not certain. The CDR3 has 12 residues. V lost 7 bases to trimming and J lost 2 bases, with 8 bases between them. Germline V CDR1 and CDR2: MNHNY, SVGAGI (reference sequence). CDR3 in amino acids: CASTSGNTEAFF. CDR3 nucleotide sequence: TGTGCCAGCACCTCGGGCAACACTGAAGCTTTCTTT.